This TCR beta chain was identified during a study of cytomegalovirus exposure and HLA in healthy donors. Findings and limits, study-wide: Investigators reported 150 to 200 TCR beta chains as tied to cytomegalovirus.

Germline assignment: CDR1 SGHAT and CDR2 FQNNGV. The V gene end was trimmed by 5 bases and the J gene end by 3 bases; junction bases not matched to a gene: 13. This CDR3 spans 17 amino acids. In regard to this clone: Its target is unknown.

Profiled with immunoSEQ multiplex PCR; TCRdb holds only in-frame clones, not every one. The sample has about 120,000 clones, 70% to 90% seen once. The chain is built from TRBV11-2 and TRBJ1-2, with 9 positions matching TRBD1. The specimen sequenced was PBMCs. The receptor was derived from a woman aged 18-30 years in good health and CMV-seropositive. DNA of the CDR3: TGTGCCAGCAGCCCCCACCCTACAGGGGGCCGGTACTATGGCTACACCTTC. It translates to CASSPHPTGGRYYGYTF.